The present entry profiles one T cell receptor (beta chain) with its context. Per the study methods: Counts of nucleated cells, estimated from reference gene primer amplification, were obtained. Sequencing used immunoSEQ multiplex PCR; TCRdb keeps in-frame clones, though not all of them. V and J calls and clone size follow that table, whereas D and trimming were derived from the DNA. Found here are roughly 120,000 clones, about 93% of them singletons; the top ten hold around 2.1%. This record belongs to a study of blood T cell repertoires in COVID-19. The ends lost 6 bases at V and 1 base at J; junction bases unmatched: 3. CDR3 length: 14 amino acids. Per the germline V gene, CDR1 is MNHEY and CDR2 is SVGEGT.

Specimen: peripheral blood. The V and J genes are TRBV6-2 or TRBV6-3 and TRBJ2-7; 10 nucleotides line up with TRBD2. This sequence was found in a man between 45 and 60 years old with COVID-19, enrolled during active disease. The CDR3 bases are TGTGCCAGCAGCCCACTAGCGGGGTCCTACGAGCAGTACTTC. Translating it yields CASSPLAGSYEQYF.